This TCR beta chain emerged from a study of vaccination and CD4 T cells after COVID-19. Looking at the study overall: Median time from COVID diagnosis to post-COVID sampling was under 120 days (35 to 161).

The treatment denotes: 10-day PBMC culture with coronavirus spike peptide pools or control peptides (ViraFEST assay). Having spent about 10 days in culture, CD4+ T cells were then isolated by negative selection. Germline lookup yields CDR1 SEHNR and CDR2 FQNEAQ (reference sequence). The CDR3 covers 12 residues. The J segment lost 9 bases and the V segment lost 1 base, leaving 1 base of the junction unmatched. Notes on the study in general: Although the median of SARS-CoV-2-reactive clonotypes rose from around 20 to 38, the change was not significant. Spike mono-reactivity held for 304 of 307 vaccine-specific clones in convalescent patients.

In this sample, this clonotype turned up a few times. Its cognate antigen is unknown. Cultured CD4+ T-cell DNA underwent Oncomine TCR Beta short-read sequencing. Each CDR3 protein is one row after TCRdb ran MiXCR on the PCR reads. The sample has around 14,000 distinct CDR3 sequences, around 53% seen once. This sequence joins TRBV7-9 and TRBJ2-5; 8 bases match TRBD2. The origin of this receptor is a human donor who had recovered from COVID-19. The sequencing input was CD4+ T cells from blood, cultured in vitro. This chain's CDR3 is CASSLERGPQYF. In DNA, the CDR3 is TGTGCCAGCAGCTTAGAGCGGGGGCCCCAGTACTTC.